This entry concerns a single T cell receptor (beta chain). Its antigen is unidentified. The sample is drawn from a study of T cell repertoires in cytomegalovirus infection. Study as a whole: Well-studied HLA-B-restricted CMV epitopes were used in the study alongside recently identified HLA-C-restricted ones. It was the public TCR beta signatures that indicated both CMV infection and matching HLA type.

TCRdb itself ran the reads through MiXCR, one entry per CDR3 protein. The sample consists of around 300,000 distinct CDR3 sequences, less than 25% of them appearing once. Regarding the study as a whole: HLA-C-restricted TCR beta clonotypes specific for CMV led the ex vivo response.

Trimming left V 10 bases short and J 0 bases short, with 12 bases between. This CDR3 region has 14 residues. Germline V CDR1 and CDR2: ENHRY, SYGVKD. The input for sequencing was cultured PBMCs, taken from culture after CMV antigen stimulation. The chain combines TRBV10-3 with TRBJ1-4; no clear D gene. The TCR sequence derives from a human donor in good health (CMV status not recorded). Some clones in this sample may be carry-over from other donors' samples. CDR3 DNA sequence: TGTGCCACCAAATGGGGTCCAACTAATGAAAAACTGTTTTTT. Encoded protein: CATKWGPTNEKLFF.